Shown below are 18 T cell receptor beta chains from a single sample sequenced in a study of vaccination and CD4 T cells after COVID-19 (dated by TCRdb to about 2022). Per the publication, the treatment or condition label means: 10-day PBMC culture with coronavirus spike peptide pools or control peptides (ViraFEST assay). For these TCRs, the target antigens are not known. Receptors were amplified or captured by PCR. Data came from an Illumina iSeq 100. TCR sequencing of DNA from cultured CD4+ T cells used the Oncomine TCR Beta short-read assay at the Johns Hopkins FTIC core. TCRdb ran its own pipeline on the public reads, namely fastp trimming at Q25 and MiXCR clone calling, and kept in-frame beta chains. Identical CDR3 protein sequences are pooled into one entry, listed with their most common genes and DNA. This sample gives nearly 20,000 distinct CDR3 sequences in total; 46% of them show up just once. Together, the top ten hold about 2.9% of the sample.

The specimen comprised CD4+ T cells from blood, cultured in vitro, sampled after SARS-CoV-2 vaccination. The receptor source for this set is a human donor who had recovered from COVID-19.

This chain links TRBV20-1 with TRBJ1-1; D perhaps matches TRBD1 (5 bases). Germline lookup yields CDR1 DFQATT and CDR2 SNEGSKA (reference sequence). The CDR3 has 14 residues. V gave up 8 bases and J gave up 1 base, with 17 bases separating them. Here the CDR3 reads CSPSRGGTNTEAFF. CDR3 DNA: TGCAGTCCCTCGAGGGGCGGCACGAACACTGAAGCTTTCTTT.

V is TRBV11-1 and J is TRBJ2-1, with 10 bases aligning to TRBD2. This CDR3 contains 15 residues. Trimming at V came to 1 base and at J to 4 bases, leaving 1 base not matched to a gene. The germline CDR1 and CDR2 sequences are SGHAT and FQDESV (reference sequence). CDR3 loop: CASSLVAGGYNEQFF. In DNA form, the CDR3 reads TGTGCCAGCAGCTTAGTAGCGGGGGGTTACAATGAGCAGTTCTTC.

The chain recombines TRBV6-2 or TRBV6-3 with TRBJ2-7, with 10 nucleotides matching TRBD1. The germline gives CDR1 MNHEY, CDR2 SVGEGT. V lost 6 bases to trimming and J lost 5 bases; unmatched junction nucleotides: 13. The CDR3 spans 16 residues. CDR3 bases: TGTGCCAGCAGCAGACCCCCGGGACAGGGGCTACACGAGCAGTACTTC. Translation: CASSRPPGQGLHEQYF.

This clonotype turned up a few times. The chain recombines TRBV20-1 with TRBJ1-2; D is ambiguous. Germline assignment: CDR1 DFQATT and CDR2 SNEGSKA (reference sequence). Trimming removed 2 bases from V and 8 bases from J, with 15 bases in between. This CDR3 is built from 13 residues. The CDR3, as DNA: TGCAGTGCTAGACGGAGTGCGGGGAACGGCTACACCTTC. Amino acids: CSARRSAGNGYTF.

The V and J genes are TRBV28 and TRBJ1-5, with 8 bases identical to TRBD1. Germline trimming cut 3 bases from V and 0 bases from J; bases unmatched to any gene: 13. The CDR3 loop spans 19 amino acids. Germline CDR1 reads MDHEN; CDR2 reads SYDVKM. CDR3 coding DNA: TGTGCCAGCAGTTTTACAGACAGGGGAAGTCGTTCTAGCAATCAGCCCCAGCATTTT. This gives the protein CASSFTDRGSRSSNQPQHF.

The rearrangement links TRBV25-1 to TRBJ2-5; weak D call: TRBD2 (7 bases). The CDR3 is 16 amino acids. V lost 3 bases and J lost 4, with 18 bases in between. Germline values: CDR1 MGHDK, CDR2 SYGVNS. The chain's CDR3 is CASSDGGALIRETQYF. The CDR3 DNA reads as TGTGCCAGCAGTGATGGGGGGGCGTTGATAAGAGAGACCCAGTACTTC.

The V and J genes are TRBV6-1 and TRBJ1-1; no definite D call. The CDR3 length is 13 residues. Germline V gene sequence: CDR1 MNHNS, CDR2 SASEGT. V was cut by 6 bases and J by 3 bases, with 11 bases left in between. The CDR3 loop reads CASRFGRDTEAFF. The CDR3 DNA reads TGTGCCAGCAGATTCGGGCGGGACACTGAAGCTTTCTTT.

V gene TRBV11-3 combines with J gene TRBJ1-1; 10 bases align to TRBD1. The CDR3 sequence is 15 residues long. Germline-derived CDR1 and CDR2 are SGHNT and YENEEA. V was pared by 1 base and J by 4 bases, with 3 bases of the junction left unmatched. CDR3 residues: CASSLGGDRGTEAFF. Written as DNA, the CDR3 is TGTGCCAGCAGCTTAGGAGGGGACAGGGGCACTGAAGCTTTCTTT.

The chain links TRBV21-1 to TRBJ1-1; the table's D call TRBD1 went unverified against the DNA. TRBV21-1 is labeled a pseudogene. The CDR3 is made up of 13 amino acids. The CDR3 DNA sequence: TGTGCCAGCAGCAAAGTGACAGCCACTGAAGCTTTCTTT. It is translated as CASSKVTATEAFF.

The V and J genes are TRBV24-1 and TRBJ2-3, with D possibly being TRBD2 (5 bases). Germline CDR1 is KGHDR and CDR2 is SFDVKD. The ends were cut back, 8 bases at V and 2 bases at J, with 10 bases in the middle. The CDR3 contains 13 residues. This CDR3 is CATIPGFTDTQYF. DNA for the CDR3: TGTGCCACCATCCCGGGATTCACAGATACGCAGTATTTT.

The rearrangement links TRBV7-2 to TRBJ2-7; D remains ambiguous. This CDR3 has 12 residues. Trimming removed 3 bases at V and 7 bases at J, with 10 bases between. CDR1 and CDR2 (germline): SGHTA, FQGNSA. The chain's CDR3 is CASSLDTGEQYF. CDR3 bases: TGTGCCAGCAGCTTGGATACTGGGGAGCAGTACTTC.

The genes are TRBV6-1 and TRBJ1-5; D possibly corresponds to TRBD1 (6 bases). CDR3 size: 15 residues. The germline V gene has CDR1 MNHNS and CDR2 SASEGT. The V gene lost 0 bases and the J gene lost 0 bases, with 6 bases spanning the gap. For the CDR3, the DNA is TGTGCCAGCAGTGAAGCGGGACATAGCAATCAGCCCCAGCATTTT. Protein: CASSEAGHSNQPQHF.

The rearrangement joins TRBV7-8 to TRBJ2-1; D is perhaps TRBD1 or TRBD2 (5 bases each). Per the germline V gene, CDR1 is SGHVS and CDR2 is FQNEAQ. The CDR3 loop spans 13 amino acids. Trimming shortened V by 5 bases and J by 9 bases, and 14 bases separated the two germline ends. The CDR3 bases are TGTGCCAGCAGCCCCCGGGACGGAGGTGAGCAGTTCTTC. Translated, it gives CASSPRDGGEQFF.

V usage is TRBV6-1 and J usage is TRBJ2-7, with D unresolved. This CDR3 has 12 amino acids. Trimming took off 10 bases at V and 5 bases at J, with 15 bases between the two ends. Germline values: CDR1 MNHNS, CDR2 SASEGT. The DNA of the CDR3 is TGTGCCACCCGGTCTACCTACCACGAGCAGTACTTC. Translating gives CATRSTYHEQYF.

This clonotype was counted a few times. V gene TRBV20-1 combines with J gene TRBJ2-5, with 10 bases lining up with TRBD2. J lost 4 bases, V lost 3 bases, and 8 bases had no gene match. Per the germline V gene, CDR1 is DFQATT and CDR2 is SNEGSKA (reference sequence). The CDR3 sequence is 15 residues long. CDR3: CSASRVAGGLETQYF. The DNA of the CDR3 is TGCAGTGCTAGTAGGGTAGCGGGGGGCCTAGAGACCCAGTACTTC.

V is TRBV11-2 and J is TRBJ2-3, with TRBD1 identical over 9 bases. Trimming removed 1 base from V and 9 bases from J; junction bases left unmatched: 2. CDR1 and CDR2 from the germline V gene are SGHAT and FQNNGV. The CDR3 runs 13 residues. In nucleotides, the CDR3 is TGTGCCAGCAGCTTAGGGGGACAGGGAACGCAGTATTTT. Residues: CASSLGGQGTQYF.

The chain uses TRBV12-3 or TRBV12-4 and TRBJ1-2, with D possibly TRBD1 on 5 matching bases. V was trimmed by 6 bases and J by 1 base, leaving 12 bases between them. This CDR3 has 14 residues. This chain's CDR3 is CASRRQNLNYGYTF. The CDR3 DNA sequence: TGTGCCAGCAGGAGACAGAATCTTAACTATGGCTACACCTTC.

The J gene is TRBJ2-7, the V gene TRBV5-4, with a possible D match to TRBD2 (5 bases). This CDR3 spans 15 amino acids. Trimming took off 4 bases at V and 6 bases at J, with 20 bases between the two ends. Germline CDR1 and CDR2: SGHNT and YYREEE (reference sequence). CDR3 DNA sequence: TGTGCCAGCAGCCCGGAGGCGGTGTCTAACTCCGAGCAGTACTTC. Translating gives CASSPEAVSNSEQYF.